The 22 T cell receptor beta chains below come from one sample, sequenced in a study of Ad26.COV2.S vaccination and SARS-CoV-2 variants (dated by TCRdb to the early 2020s). The intended sense of this specimen's treatment or condition label: approximately 18 received Ad26.COV2.S at low or high dose, single or two shots; about 5 received placebo; per-sample allocation not given. Repertoires of vaccine and placebo recipients were sequenced from samples taken on day 63 after the first injection. Library preparation was by the immunoSEQ multiplex PCR assay. In TCRdb, the immuneACCESS table is reduced to in-frame sequences with V and J assigned. These tables do not hold every clone; where another copy was compared, an unresolved V gene accounts for under half, and the others remain unexplained. For this sample there are some 390,000 clones; around 85% appear just once. 3% to 4.5% of the sample comes from the top ten.

The sample was peripheral blood, taken in a trial of Ad26.COV2.S vaccine versus placebo. The receptors come from a person between 18 and 59 years old who received the Ad26.COV2.S COVID-19 vaccine or a placebo.

V usage is TRBV3-1 (or the pseudogene TRBV3-2) and J usage is TRBJ1-2, with D hard to call. Germline V CDR1 and CDR2: LGHDT, YNNKEL (reference sequence). The germline V and J ends were trimmed by 3 bases and 3 bases, with 11 bases remaining between them. This CDR3 comprises 14 residues. CDR3 sequence: CASSQRAIHYGYTF. CDR3 bases: TGTGCCAGCAGCCAGCGTGCAATACACTATGGCTACACCTTC.

This clone was seen just once. The chain couples TRBV2 to TRBJ2-3; D is perhaps TRBD2 (6 bases). Per germline, CDR1 SNHLY and CDR2 FYNNEI. The CDR3 loop spans 14 amino acids. Deletions cut 8 bases from V and 2 bases from J, with 14 bases between. This chain's CDR3 is CASRLGGITDTQYF. The CDR3, as DNA: TGTGCCAGCCGACTAGGAGGGATCACAGATACGCAGTATTTT. The entire variable domain, with the rest obtained from reference TRBV2 and TRBJ2-3, is as follows: EPEVTQTPSHQVTQMGQEVILRCVPISNHLYFYWYRQILGQKVEFLVSFYNNEISEKSEIFDDQFSVERPDGSNFTLKIRSTKLEDSAMYFCASRLGGITDTQYFGPGTRLTVL.

The J gene is TRBJ1-2, the V gene TRBV6-5; 9 positions agree with TRBD1. The germline gives CDR1 MNHEY, CDR2 SVGAGI. Unmatched junction bases numbered 10, after V lost 7 bases and J lost 4 bases. The CDR3 covers 15 residues. The CDR3 protein is CASNSPTTGGYGYTF. CDR3 nucleotide sequence: TGTGCCAGCAATTCCCCAACGACAGGGGGCTATGGCTACACCTTC.

V and J are TRBV2 and TRBJ2-2; D is perhaps TRBD2 (6 bases). The CDR3 length is 16 residues. Trimming removed 1 base from V and 6 bases from J, with 15 bases in between. Germline CDR1 reads SNHLY; CDR2 reads FYNNEI. The CDR3 DNA follows: TGTGCCAGCAGTGAAGACAGCACTGGAGGGGCCGGGGAGCTGTTTTTT. Translated, it gives CASSEDSTGGAGELFF.

The chain has TRBV27 and TRBJ1-4; D remains unclear. Trimming shortened V by 0 bases and J by 7 bases, and 12 bases separated the two germline ends. Germline V gene data show CDR1 as MNHEY and CDR2 as SMNVEV (reference sequence). This CDR3 is built from 15 residues. CDR3 nucleotides: TGTGCCAGCAGTTTATCGAGGCAGGAAAGTGAAAAACTGTTTTTT. It is translated as CASSLSRQESEKLFF.

This clone appeared once. The chain recombines TRBV7-2 with TRBJ2-7; TRBD1 matches at 9 bases. CDR1 and CDR2 from the germline V gene are SGHTA and FQGNSA. The V and J ends lost 5 bases and 3 bases, in that order; junction bases with no gene match: 8. CDR3 length equals 15 residues. Here the CDR3 reads CASSPAGQGYYEQYF. The CDR3 DNA follows: TGTGCCAGCAGCCCGGCCGGACAGGGGTACTACGAGCAGTACTTC.

The V and J genes are TRBV20-1 and TRBJ1-2, with 7 bases matching TRBD1. Per germline, CDR1 DFQATT and CDR2 SNEGSKA (reference sequence). V shed 4 bases and J 7 bases; nucleotides not matched to a gene: 3. The CDR3 totals 11 residues. The CDR3 region is CSAKRQGGYTF. CDR3 DNA: TGCAGTGCTAAGAGACAGGGTGGCTACACCTTC.

The chain links TRBV3-1 (or the pseudogene TRBV3-2) to TRBJ2-5, with 8 bases identical to TRBD2. The germline V gene encodes CDR1 LGHDT and CDR2 YNNKEL (reference sequence). This CDR3 contains 13 residues. V shed 5 bases, J shed 5 bases, and the junction held 4 bases outside the gene matches. DNA for the CDR3: TGTGCCAGCAGCTATAGCGGGGTGGAGACCCAGTACTTC. Encoded protein: CASSYSGVETQYF.

CDR3: CASSDLQGAKNIQYF. The CDR3 DNA is TGTGCCAGCAGTGATTTACAGGGGGCGAAAAACATTCAGTACTTC. The chain couples TRBV2 to TRBJ2-4, with TRBD1 identical over 9 bases. The CDR3 sequence is 15 residues long. Germline V gene data show CDR1 as SNHLY and CDR2 as FYNNEI. Losses at the gene ends were 3 bases for V and 4 bases for J; bases not matched to a gene: 4. Full variable domain (missing parts from reference TRBV2 and TRBJ2-4): EPEVTQTPSHQVTQMGQEVILRCVPISNHLYFYWYRQILGQKVEFLVSFYNNEISEKSEIFDDQFSVERPDGSNFTLKIRSTKLEDSAMYFCASSDLQGAKNIQYFGAGTRLSVL.

The chain joins TRBV11-2 to TRBJ1-2, with D tentatively TRBD1 (6 bases). Trimming removed 5 bases from V and 0 bases from J, with 13 bases in between. Germline V gene sequence: CDR1 SGHAT, CDR2 FQNNGV. The CDR3 is 15 amino acids. The CDR3 here is CASSLGGRTNYGYTF. The CDR3 nucleotides read TGTGCCAGCAGCCTGGGGGGCAGGACTAACTATGGCTACACCTTC.

This rearrangement joins TRBV6-5 to TRBJ1-5, with a tentative D call TRBD1 (5 bases). The CDR3 loop spans 15 amino acids. CDR1 MNHEY and CDR2 SVGAGI come from the germline V gene. Trimming pared 6 bases from V and 5 bases from J, leaving 17 bases between. The CDR3 sequence: CASSPRWGGDQPQHF. The CDR3 DNA follows: TGTGCCAGCAGCCCCCGTTGGGGGGGGGATCAGCCCCAGCATTTT.

The rearrangement joins TRBV1 to TRBJ2-1. TRBV1 is a pseudogene locus. The CDR3 runs to 13 residues. The CDR3: CTSSRPNYNEQFF. CDR3 nucleotides: TGCACCAGCAGCCGCCCCAACTACAATGAGCAGTTCTTC.

The CDR3 DNA is TGTGCCAGCAGCAAAGCGGAAGGGTATGGCTACACCTTC. Protein: CASSKAEGYGYTF. The chain employs TRBV21-1 and TRBJ1-2. TRBV21-1 is shown as a pseudogene. The CDR3 runs 13 residues.

V and J are TRBV5-4 and TRBJ2-1, with D perhaps matching TRBD2 (5 bases). CDR1 SGHNT and CDR2 YYREEE come from the germline V gene (reference sequence). V was clipped by 3 bases and J by 5 bases, with 15 bases between them. CDR3 length equals 15 residues. The CDR3 is CASSSVAAGDNEQFF. For the CDR3, the DNA is TGTGCCAGCAGCTCAGTAGCCGCGGGCGACAATGAGCAGTTCTTC.

V and J are TRBV6-2 or TRBV6-3 and TRBJ2-7; 9 nucleotides agree with TRBD1. The CDR3 extends over 16 amino acids. V lost 5 bases and J lost 2; bases outside the gene matches: 10. Germline V CDR1 and CDR2: MNHEY, SVGEGT. This CDR3 is CASSATRDRDPYEQYF. The CDR3 coding sequence is TGTGCCAGCAGTGCAACACGGGACAGGGACCCCTACGAGCAGTACTTC.

This chain joins TRBV11-2 and TRBJ2-1; D may be TRBD1 or TRBD2 (5 bases each). CDR1 is SGHAT, CDR2 FQNNGV, per germline. The CDR3 length is 18 residues. Trimming took 5 bases from V and 0 from J, leaving 20 bases between them. The CDR3 reads CASSHHPRGALSYNEQFF. CDR3 nucleotide sequence: TGTGCCAGCAGCCACCATCCTCGAGGGGCCCTCTCCTACAATGAGCAGTTCTTC.

Turning to this clone: This sample includes further DNA sequences coding for the same CDR3. The V gene is TRBV7-2, the J gene TRBJ2-5; D uncertain. V was trimmed by 0 bases and J by 5 bases, leaving 7 bases between them. Germline V gene lookup returns CDR1 SGHTA and CDR2 FQGNSA. The CDR3 contains 13 residues. CDR3 protein: CASSLAGPETQYF. DNA for the CDR3: TGTGCCAGCAGCTTAGCAGGGCCCGAGACCCAGTACTTC.

The V gene is TRBV6-5, the J gene TRBJ1-3; D possibly corresponds to TRBD1 (5 bases). Trimming removed 4 bases at V and 3 bases at J, with 7 bases between. CDR1 is MNHEY, CDR2 SVGAGI, per germline. This CDR3 spans 13 amino acids. CDR3 sequence: CASSFQGGNTIYF. The CDR3 region has the DNA TGTGCCAGCAGTTTCCAGGGTGGAAACACCATATATTTT.

The chain combines TRBV13 with TRBJ1-1; TRBD1 matches at 8 bases. CDR1 and CDR2 from the germline V gene are PRHDT and FYEKMQ (reference sequence). Unmatched junction bases numbered 18, after V lost 5 bases and J lost 4 bases. The CDR3 length is 18 residues. Here the CDR3 DNA reads TGTGCCAGCAGCACGCACGACCCGGCAGGGGGCAGGGGCACTGAAGCTTTCTTT. Protein sequence: CASSTHDPAGGRGTEAFF.

This clone was recorded only once. The genes are TRBV2 and TRBJ1-2; a weak D match, TRBD1 (5 bases). Per germline, CDR1 SNHLY and CDR2 FYNNEI. V was cut by 5 bases and J by 5 bases, with 12 bases left in between. This CDR3 is built from 13 residues. The CDR3 sequence: CASSLDTSYGYTF. In DNA form, the CDR3 reads TGTGCCAGCAGTTTGGACACGTCTTATGGCTACACCTTC.

The chain employs TRBV7-8 and TRBJ2-2, with D uncertain. Trimming removed 1 base from V and 15 bases from J, with 12 bases in between. CDR3 length equals 12 residues. CDR1 and CDR2 (germline): SGHVS, FQNEAQ. The CDR3 nucleotides are TGTGCCAGCAGCTTAGAAGTCGTAGGGTTGTTTTTT. Translated, it gives CASSLEVVGLFF. The full variable domain, completed using reference TRBV7-8 and TRBJ2-2, is GAGVSQSPRYKVAKRGQDVALRCDPISGHVSLFWYQQALGQGPEFLTYFQNEAQLDKSGLPSDRFFAERPEGSVSTLKIQRTQQEDSAVYLCASSLEVVGLFFGEGSRLTVL.

V is TRBV5-1 and J is TRBJ1-1; D is perhaps TRBD1 (5 bases). Germline loops: CDR1 SGHRS, CDR2 YFSETQ. Between the trimmed V and J ends, which lost 4 bases and 0 bases, there was a span of 13 bases. This CDR3 has 15 residues. The CDR3 DNA is TGCGCCAGCAGCGAAAAAACAGGACTGAACACTGAAGCTTTCTTT. It is translated as CASSEKTGLNTEAFF.